Listed below are T cell receptor beta chains from one sample, sequenced in a study of blood T cell repertoires in COVID-19. Repertoires were generated with immunoSEQ multiplex PCR, while TCRdb's copy carries only in-frame clones and drops some. The sample shows about 210,000 clones, around four fifths of them seen only once. Sequencing was done on a sample of peripheral blood. The receptors come from a woman in her 70s with COVID-19, enrolled during active disease. The CDR3 runs from the conserved cysteine through the conserved F or W. Clone size is stated in some rows and not others, as once, few, many or a class when expanded.

size: NA; length: 12; J: TRBJ1-5; V: TRBV2; CDR3: CASSLSNQPQHF
size: NA; length: 15; J: TRBJ2-5; V: TRBV28; CDR3: CASSLAGGTQETQYF
size: NA; length: 16; J: TRBJ1-3; V: TRBV5-4; CDR3: CASSTSGTVSGNTIYF
size: NA; length: 12; J: TRBJ2-1; V: TRBV7-2; CDR3: CASNLQGDEQFF
size: NA; length: 17; J: TRBJ2-3; V: TRBV28; CDR3: CASSLFPGTGSLDTQYF
size: NA; length: 20; J: TRBJ1-6; V: TRBV18; CDR3: CASSPTVGTGGPAGNSPLHF
size: NA; length: 15; J: TRBJ2-7; V: TRBV27; CDR3: CASSLLGTTSYEQYF
size: NA; length: 15; J: TRBJ1-3; V: TRBV5-6; CDR3: CASSLKDSSGNTIYF
size: NA; length: 13; J: TRBJ1-1; V: TRBV29-1; CDR3: CSVGMVVSTEAFF
size: NA; length: 17; J: TRBJ2-2; V: TRBV3-1/TRBV3-2; CDR3: CASNEKGAGKNTGELFF
size: NA; length: 16; J: TRBJ2-3; V: TRBV6-6; CDR3: CASGGNLAGVTDTQYF
size: NA; length: 16; J: TRBJ2-7; V: TRBV5-4; CDR3: CASSLWLAGGPHEQYF
size: NA; length: 13; J: TRBJ2-7; V: TRBV11-2; CDR3: CASSAGVSYEQYF
size: few; length: 14; J: TRBJ1-1; V: TRBV6-2/TRBV6-3; CDR3: CASSRHGGNTEAFF
size: few; length: 16; J: TRBJ1-5; V: TRBV19; CDR3: CASSIIGQKSNQPQHF
size: NA; length: 14; J: TRBJ2-1; V: TRBV5-1; CDR3: CASSSAGTSAEQFF
size: NA; length: 15; J: TRBJ2-3; V: TRBV6-5; CDR3: CASSNLAGGVDTQYF
size: NA; length: 12; J: TRBJ2-7; V: TRBV3-1/TRBV3-2; CDR3: CASSREGGAQHF